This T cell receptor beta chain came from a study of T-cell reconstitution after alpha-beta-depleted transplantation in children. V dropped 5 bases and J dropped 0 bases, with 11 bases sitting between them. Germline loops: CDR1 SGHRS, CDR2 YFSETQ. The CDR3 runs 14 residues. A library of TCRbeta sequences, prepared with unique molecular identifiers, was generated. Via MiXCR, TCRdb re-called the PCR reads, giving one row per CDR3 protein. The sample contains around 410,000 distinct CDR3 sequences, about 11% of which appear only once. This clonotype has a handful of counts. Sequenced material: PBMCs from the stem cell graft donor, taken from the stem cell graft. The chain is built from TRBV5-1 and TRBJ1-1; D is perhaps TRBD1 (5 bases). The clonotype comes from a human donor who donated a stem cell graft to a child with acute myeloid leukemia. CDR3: CASSIGGMNTEAFF. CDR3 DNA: TGCGCCAGCAGTATTGGGGGTATGAACACTGAAGCTTTCTTT.